What follows are 13 T cell receptor beta chains derived from one specimen sequenced in a study of cytotoxic CD8 clonotypes in ibrutinib-treated CLL. The method was immunoSEQ multiplex PCR; TCRdb's version includes in-frame clones alone and lacks a portion of them. The sample consists of around 200,000 clones, 70% to 75% of them appearing once. This specimen consisted of PBMCs, obtained after 12 months of ibrutinib treatment. Receptors originate from a human donor with chronic lymphocytic leukemia.

The rearrangement links TRBV4-3 to TRBJ2-2, with 8 bases that match TRBD1. The V and J ends lost 3 bases and 4 bases, in that order; junction bases with no gene match: 1. This CDR3 has 14 amino acids. Germline-derived CDR1 and CDR2 are LGHNA and YSLEER. The CDR3 DNA reads as TGCGCCAGCAGCCAGGACAGGGCCACCGGGGAGCTGTTTTTT. It is translated as CASSQDRATGELFF.

The chain uses TRBV7-9 and TRBJ1-2; D gene unclear. Trimming pared 4 bases from V and 2 bases from J, leaving 2 bases between. Germline CDR1 reads SEHNR; CDR2 reads FQNEAQ (reference sequence). The CDR3 is made up of 11 amino acids. The CDR3 loop is CASSSNYGYTF. In nucleotides, the CDR3 is TGTGCCAGCAGCTCCAACTATGGCTACACCTTC.

The V and J genes are TRBV13 and TRBJ2-2; 8 bases agree with TRBD2. The ends lost 5 bases at V and 2 bases at J; junction bases unmatched: 7. The CDR3 loop spans 16 amino acids. Germline CDR1 reads PRHDT; CDR2 reads FYEKMQ (reference sequence). The CDR3 sequence: CASSRSGGVNTGELFF. The CDR3 region has the DNA TGTGCCAGCAGCCGAAGCGGGGGAGTAAACACCGGGGAGCTGTTTTTT. Complete variable domain (other parts from reference TRBV13 and TRBJ2-2): AAGVIQSPRHLIKEKRETATLKCYPIPRHDTVYWYQQGPGQDPQFLISFYEKMQSDKGSIPDRFSAQQFSDYHSELNMSSLELGDSALYFCASSRSGGVNTGELFFGEGSRLTVL.

This clone was counted between two and nine times. The V and J genes are TRBV30 and TRBJ1-3; unclear D gene. The length of the CDR3 is 16 residues. Germline loops: CDR1 GTSNPN, CDR2 SVGIG (reference sequence). Deletions cut 0 bases from V and 7 bases from J, with 19 bases between. In nucleotides, the CDR3 is TGTGCCTGGAGTGTACAGTCTTCCAGGTTTGGCAACACCATATATTTT. Its protein product is CAWSVQSSRFGNTIYF. Variable domain in full (rest from reference TRBV30 and TRBJ1-3): SQTIHQWPATLVQPVGSPLSLECTVEGTSNPNLYWYRQAAGRGLQLLFYSVGIGQISSEVPQNLSASRPQDRQFILSSKKLLLSDSGFYLCAWSVQSSRFGNTIYFGEGSWLTVV.

The chain has TRBV5-1 and TRBJ1-2; D possibly corresponds to TRBD1 (5 bases). Trimming left V 4 bases short and J 2 bases short, with 12 bases between. The CDR3 consists of 14 residues. Germline V lookup: CDR1 SGHRS, CDR2 YFSETQ. CDR3 amino acids: CASSGGWGNYGYTF. Here the CDR3 DNA reads TGCGCCAGCAGCGGAGGGTGGGGCAACTATGGCTACACCTTC.

This clone was counted a few times. The chain combines TRBV5-6 with TRBJ1-2; the match to TRBD1 covers 9 bases. Germline trimming cut 4 bases from V and 7 bases from J; bases unmatched to any gene: 8. CDR1 and CDR2 (germline): SGHDT, YYEEEE. The CDR3 has 14 amino acids. The CDR3 is CASSKGQGLGGYTF. CDR3 nucleotide sequence: TGTGCCAGCAGCAAGGGACAGGGCCTCGGTGGCTACACCTTC.

This sequence joins TRBV7-9 and TRBJ1-3; D is unresolved. This CDR3 spans 12 amino acids. Germline CDR1 SEHNR, CDR2 FQNEAQ (reference sequence). Trimming removed 1 base at V and 4 bases at J, with 2 bases between. The CDR3 nucleotides are TGTGCCAGCAGCTTAGTAGGAAACACCATATATTTT. As protein: CASSLVGNTIYF. Together with reference TRBV7-9 and TRBJ1-3, the CDR3 gives the full variable domain: DTGVSQNPRHKITKRGQNVTFRCDPISEHNRLYWYRQTLGQGPEFLTYFQNEAQLEKSRLLSDRFSAERPKGSFSTLEIQRTEQGDSAMYLCASSLVGNTIYFGEGSWLTVV.

This clone occurred once. The chain recombines TRBV30 with TRBJ2-2, with D possibly being TRBD1 (5 bases). Trimming stripped 4 bases from V and 4 bases from J, with 16 bases between. The length of the CDR3 is 15 residues. Per the germline V gene, CDR1 is GTSNPN and CDR2 is SVGIG (reference sequence). CDR3 bases: TGTGCCTGGACCAAAAAAGGCAGGGCCACCGGGGAGCTGTTTTTT. Protein sequence: CAWTKKGRATGELFF. The full variable domain, with the rest looked up from reference TRBV30 and TRBJ2-2, is SQTIHQWPATLVQPVGSPLSLECTVEGTSNPNLYWYRQAAGRGLQLLFYSVGIGQISSEVPQNLSASRPQDRQFILSSKKLLLSDSGFYLCAWTKKGRATGELFFGEGSRLTVL.

CDR3 nucleotides: TGCGCCAGCAGCTCCCTCCGCGGGGGGGCGGATGAGCAGTTCTTC. It is translated as CASSSLRGGADEQFF. The chain recombines TRBV5-1 with TRBJ2-1; TRBD2 aligns across 9 bases. Per germline, CDR1 SGHRS and CDR2 YFSETQ. The CDR3 spans 15 residues. The V and J ends lost 3 bases and 8 bases, in that order; junction bases with no gene match: 9.

The V and J genes are TRBV6-5 and TRBJ1-2; 7 positions agree with TRBD1. V trimming: 6 bases; J trimming: 5 bases; junction bases outside the gene matches: 6. Germline CDR1 is MNHEY and CDR2 is SVGAGI. The CDR3 is 13 amino acids. CDR3 DNA: TGTGCCAGCAGCACCAGGGGGAGGTATGGCTACACCTTC. Translated, it gives CASSTRGRYGYTF.

The CDR3 DNA is TGTGCCAGCAGCTTAGCGTTGACAGCTACTAACTATGGCTACACCTTC. It specifies CASSLALTATNYGYTF. The J gene is TRBJ1-2, the V gene TRBV7-2; maybe TRBD1 (5 bases). The CDR3 extends over 16 amino acids. Germline-derived CDR1 and CDR2 are SGHTA and FQGNSA. The V gene lost 0 bases and the J gene lost 0 bases, with 11 bases spanning the gap.

The chain links TRBV5-4 to TRBJ1-3, with D maybe TRBD1 (6 bases). The V gene lost 4 bases and the J gene lost 0 bases, with 11 bases spanning the gap. This CDR3 spans 15 amino acids. Germline V gene sequence: CDR1 SGHNT, CDR2 YYREEE (reference sequence). The CDR3 sequence is CASSGGRSSGNTIYF. In DNA, the CDR3 is TGTGCCAGCAGCGGGGGCCGGAGCTCTGGAAACACCATATATTTT.

The V call is TRBV4-2, the J call TRBJ2-7, with 9 bases fitting TRBD2. Trimming cost V 3 bases and J 6 bases; bases outside gene matches: 12. This CDR3 has 16 amino acids. Looked up from germline, CDR1 is LGHNA and CDR2 is YNFKEQ. The DNA of the CDR3 is TGTGCCAGCAGCCAGTTCTATGCGGGAGGGCCTGGCGAGCAGTACTTC. This sequence encodes CASSQFYAGGPGEQYF.